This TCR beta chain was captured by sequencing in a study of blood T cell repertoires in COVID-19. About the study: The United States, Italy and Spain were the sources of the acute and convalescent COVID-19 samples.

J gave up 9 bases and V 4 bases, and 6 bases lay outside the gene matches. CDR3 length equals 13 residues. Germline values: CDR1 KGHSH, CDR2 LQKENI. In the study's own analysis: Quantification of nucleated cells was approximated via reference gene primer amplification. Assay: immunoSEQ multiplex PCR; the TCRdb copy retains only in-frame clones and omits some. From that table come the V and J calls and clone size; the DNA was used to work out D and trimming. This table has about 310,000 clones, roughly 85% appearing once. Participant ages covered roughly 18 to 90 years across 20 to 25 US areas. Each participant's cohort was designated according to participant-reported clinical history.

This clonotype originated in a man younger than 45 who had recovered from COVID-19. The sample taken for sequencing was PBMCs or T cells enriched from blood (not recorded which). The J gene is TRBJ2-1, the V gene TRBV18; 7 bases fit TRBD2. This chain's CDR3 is CASSHGGVSEQFF. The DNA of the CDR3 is TGTGCCAGCTCACATGGGGGGGTCAGTGAGCAGTTCTTC.